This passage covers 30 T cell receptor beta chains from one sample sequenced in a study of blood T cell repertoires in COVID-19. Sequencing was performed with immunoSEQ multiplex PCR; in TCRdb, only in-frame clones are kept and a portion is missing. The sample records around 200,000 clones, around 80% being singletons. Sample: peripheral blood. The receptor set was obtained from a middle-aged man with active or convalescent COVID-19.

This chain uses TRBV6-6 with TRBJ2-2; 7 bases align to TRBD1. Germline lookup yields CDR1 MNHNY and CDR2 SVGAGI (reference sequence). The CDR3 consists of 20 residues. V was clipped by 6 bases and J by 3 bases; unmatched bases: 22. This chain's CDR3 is CASSMNRGMVTFSHTGELFF. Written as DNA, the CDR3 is TGTGCCAGCAGCATGAACAGGGGAATGGTGACTTTTTCACACACCGGGGAGCTGTTTTTT.

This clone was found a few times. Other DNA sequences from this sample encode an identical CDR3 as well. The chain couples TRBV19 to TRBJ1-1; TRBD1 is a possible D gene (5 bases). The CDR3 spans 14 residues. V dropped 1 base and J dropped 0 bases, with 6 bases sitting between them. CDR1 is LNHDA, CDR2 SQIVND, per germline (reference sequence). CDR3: CASSIGQLNTEAFF. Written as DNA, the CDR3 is TGTGCCAGTAGTATAGGACAGCTGAACACTGAAGCTTTCTTT. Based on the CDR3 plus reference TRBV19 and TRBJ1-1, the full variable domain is DGGITQSPKYLFRKEGQNVTLSCEQNLNHDAMYWYRQDPGQGLRLIYYSQIVNDFQKGDIAEGYSVSREKKESFPLTVTSAQKNPTAFYLCASSIGQLNTEAFFGQGTRLTVV.

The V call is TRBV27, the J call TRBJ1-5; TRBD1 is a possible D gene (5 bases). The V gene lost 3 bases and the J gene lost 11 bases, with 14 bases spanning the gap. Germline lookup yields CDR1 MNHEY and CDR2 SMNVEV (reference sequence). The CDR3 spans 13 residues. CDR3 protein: CASSFGAPGAQHF. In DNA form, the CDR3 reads TGTGCCAGCAGTTTTGGGGCGCCGGGGGCCCAGCATTTT.

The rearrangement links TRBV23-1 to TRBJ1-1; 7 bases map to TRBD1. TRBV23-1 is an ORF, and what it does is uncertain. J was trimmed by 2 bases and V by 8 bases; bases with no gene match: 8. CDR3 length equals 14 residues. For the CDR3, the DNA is TGCGCCAGCTCCGAACAGGGGCGAAACACTGAAGCTTTCTTT. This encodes CASSEQGRNTEAFF.

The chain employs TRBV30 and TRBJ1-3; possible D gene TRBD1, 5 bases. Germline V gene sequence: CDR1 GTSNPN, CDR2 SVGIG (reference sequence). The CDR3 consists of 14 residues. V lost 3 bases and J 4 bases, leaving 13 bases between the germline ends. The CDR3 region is CAWRSAGSGNTIYF. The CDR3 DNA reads TGTGCCTGGAGGAGCGCAGGGTCCGGAAACACCATATATTTT.

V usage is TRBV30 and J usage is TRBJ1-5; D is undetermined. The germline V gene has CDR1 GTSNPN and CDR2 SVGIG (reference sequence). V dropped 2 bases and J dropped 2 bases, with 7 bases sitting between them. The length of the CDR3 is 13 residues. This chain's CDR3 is CAWSSTGNQPQHF. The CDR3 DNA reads TGTGCCTGGAGTAGCACAGGCAATCAGCCCCAGCATTTT.

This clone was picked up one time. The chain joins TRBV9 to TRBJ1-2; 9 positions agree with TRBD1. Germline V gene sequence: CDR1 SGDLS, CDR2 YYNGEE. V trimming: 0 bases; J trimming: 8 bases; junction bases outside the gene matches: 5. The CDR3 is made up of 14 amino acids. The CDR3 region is CASSVGTGVEGYTF. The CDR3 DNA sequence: TGTGCCAGCAGCGTAGGGACAGGGGTGGAGGGCTACACCTTC.

The CDR3 DNA reads as TGTGCCAGCAGTACCACAGGATTTTCGCCCCTCCACTTT. Encoded protein: CASSTTGFSPLHF. The chain carries TRBV27 and TRBJ1-6; TRBD1 might be the D (5 bases). The CDR3 runs to 13 residues. Per the germline V gene, CDR1 is MNHEY and CDR2 is SMNVEV (reference sequence). V was shortened by 5 bases and J by 13 bases, with 15 bases between the two germline ends.

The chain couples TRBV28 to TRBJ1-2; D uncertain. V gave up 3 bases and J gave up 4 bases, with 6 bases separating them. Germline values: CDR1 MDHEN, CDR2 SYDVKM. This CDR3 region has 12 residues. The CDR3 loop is CASSFEVYGYTF. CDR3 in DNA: TGTGCCAGCAGTTTTGAGGTCTATGGCTACACCTTC.

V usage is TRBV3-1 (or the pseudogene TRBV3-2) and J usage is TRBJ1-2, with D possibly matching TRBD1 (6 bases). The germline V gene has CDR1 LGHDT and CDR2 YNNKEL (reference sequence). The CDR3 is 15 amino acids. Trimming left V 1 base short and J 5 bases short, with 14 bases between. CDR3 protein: CASSQVQQGFYGYTF. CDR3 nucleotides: TGTGCCAGCAGCCAAGTCCAACAGGGTTTTTATGGCTACACCTTC.

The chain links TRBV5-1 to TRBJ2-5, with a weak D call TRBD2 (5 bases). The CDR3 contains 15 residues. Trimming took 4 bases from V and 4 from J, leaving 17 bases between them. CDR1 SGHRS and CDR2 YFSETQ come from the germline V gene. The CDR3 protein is CASSPPGEGGETQYF. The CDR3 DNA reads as TGCGCCAGCAGCCCCCCCGGGGAAGGAGGAGAGACCCAGTACTTC.

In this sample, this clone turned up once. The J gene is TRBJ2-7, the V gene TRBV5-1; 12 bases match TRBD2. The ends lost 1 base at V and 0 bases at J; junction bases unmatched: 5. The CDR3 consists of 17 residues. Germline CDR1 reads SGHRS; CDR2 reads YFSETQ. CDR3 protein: CASSLSASGRGSYEQYF. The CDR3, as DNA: TGCGCCAGCAGCTTGAGCGCTAGCGGGAGGGGCTCCTACGAGCAGTACTTC.

CDR3 protein: CASSMNRDQPQHF. The CDR3 DNA is TGTGCCAGTAGTATGAACAGAGATCAGCCCCAGCATTTT. This chain links TRBV19 with TRBJ1-5; D is unclear. CDR3 length: 13 amino acids. The V end lost 3 bases, the J end lost 5 bases, and 8 bases lay between the germline ends. Germline V CDR1 and CDR2: LNHDA, SQIVND (reference sequence).

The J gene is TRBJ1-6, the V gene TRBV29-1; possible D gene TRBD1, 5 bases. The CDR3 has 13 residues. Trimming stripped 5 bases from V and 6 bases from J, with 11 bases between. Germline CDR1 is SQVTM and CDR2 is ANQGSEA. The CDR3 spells CSVRQLSNSPLHF. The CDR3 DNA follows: TGCAGCGTTCGACAGTTAAGTAATTCACCCCTCCACTTT.

CDR3 sequence reads: CASSPSRGRDYGYTF. The CDR3, as DNA: TGTGCCAGCAGCCCCTCCCGGGGGAGGGACTATGGCTACACCTTC. This rearrangement joins TRBV5-4 to TRBJ1-2; possible D gene TRBD1, 5 bases. Germline CDR1 and CDR2: SGHNT and YYREEE (reference sequence). There are 15 residues in the CDR3. Trimming left V 4 bases short and J 3 bases short, with 16 bases between.

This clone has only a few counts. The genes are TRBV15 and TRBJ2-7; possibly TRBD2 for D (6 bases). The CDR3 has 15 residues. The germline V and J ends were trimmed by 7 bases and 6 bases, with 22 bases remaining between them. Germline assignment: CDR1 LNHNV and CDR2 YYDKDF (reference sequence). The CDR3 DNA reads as TGTGCCACCAACTTCCTTGGGCCGGGAGCTTTCGAGCAGTACTTC. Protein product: CATNFLGPGAFEQYF. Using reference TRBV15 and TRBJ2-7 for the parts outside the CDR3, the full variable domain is DAMVIQNPRYQVTQFGKPVTLSCSQTLNHNVMYWYQQKSSQAPKLLFHYYDKDFNNEADTPDNFQSRRPNTSFCFLDIRSPGLGDTAMYLCATNFLGPGAFEQYFGPGTRLTVT.

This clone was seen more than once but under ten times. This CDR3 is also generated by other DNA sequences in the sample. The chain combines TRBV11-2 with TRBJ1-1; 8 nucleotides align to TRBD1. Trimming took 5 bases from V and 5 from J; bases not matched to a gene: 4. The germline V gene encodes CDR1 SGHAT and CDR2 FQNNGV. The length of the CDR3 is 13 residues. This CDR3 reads CASSLQGGTEAFF. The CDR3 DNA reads TGTGCCAGCAGCCTACAGGGGGGGACTGAAGCTTTCTTT.

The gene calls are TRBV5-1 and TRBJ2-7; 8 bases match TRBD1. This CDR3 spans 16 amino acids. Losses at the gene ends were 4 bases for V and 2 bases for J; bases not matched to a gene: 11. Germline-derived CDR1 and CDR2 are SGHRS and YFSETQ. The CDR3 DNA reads TGCGCCAGCAGCCAGGACGACAGGGGAGTAGCCTACGAGCAGTACTTC. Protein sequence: CASSQDDRGVAYEQYF.

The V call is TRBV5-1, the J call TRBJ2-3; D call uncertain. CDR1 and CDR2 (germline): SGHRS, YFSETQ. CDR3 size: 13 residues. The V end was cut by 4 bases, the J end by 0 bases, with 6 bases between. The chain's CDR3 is CASSTTSTDTQYF. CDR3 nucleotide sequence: TGCGCCAGCAGCACTACTAGCACAGATACGCAGTATTTT.

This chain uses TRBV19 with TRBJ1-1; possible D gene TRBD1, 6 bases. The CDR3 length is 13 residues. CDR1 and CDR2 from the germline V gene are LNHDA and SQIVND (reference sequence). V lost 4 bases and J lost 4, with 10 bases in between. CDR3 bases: TGTGCCAGTAGTACCACAGGGTCCACTGAAGCTTTCTTT. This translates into CASSTTGSTEAFF.

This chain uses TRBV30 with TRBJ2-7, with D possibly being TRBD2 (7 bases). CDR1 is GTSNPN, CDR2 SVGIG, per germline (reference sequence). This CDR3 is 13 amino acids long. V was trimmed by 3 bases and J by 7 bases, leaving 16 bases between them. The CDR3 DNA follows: TGTGCCTGGAGGGAGGTGGGGGGGCGAGAGCAGTACTTC. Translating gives CAWREVGGREQYF.

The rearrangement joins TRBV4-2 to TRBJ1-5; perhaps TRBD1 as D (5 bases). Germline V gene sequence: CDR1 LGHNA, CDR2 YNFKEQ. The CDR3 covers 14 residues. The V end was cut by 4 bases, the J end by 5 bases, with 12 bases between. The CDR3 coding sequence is TGTGCCAGCAGCCCCGGGACTTATGATCAGCCCCAGCATTTT. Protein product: CASSPGTYDQPQHF.

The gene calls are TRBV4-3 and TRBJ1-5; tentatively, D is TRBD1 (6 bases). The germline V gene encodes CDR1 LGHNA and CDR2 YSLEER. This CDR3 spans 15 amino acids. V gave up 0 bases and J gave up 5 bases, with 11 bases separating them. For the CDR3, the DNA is TGCGCCAGCAGCCAAGAGGCAAGGGGGTATCAGCCCCAGCATTTT. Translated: CASSQEARGYQPQHF.

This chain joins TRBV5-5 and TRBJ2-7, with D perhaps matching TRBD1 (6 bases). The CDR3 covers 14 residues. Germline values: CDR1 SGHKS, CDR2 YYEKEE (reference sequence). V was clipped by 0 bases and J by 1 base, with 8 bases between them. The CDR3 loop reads CASSLGGQSYEQYF. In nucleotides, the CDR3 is TGTGCCAGCAGCTTGGGGGGACAATCCTACGAGCAGTACTTC. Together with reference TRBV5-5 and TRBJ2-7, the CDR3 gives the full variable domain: DAGVTQSPTHLIKTRGQQVTLRCSPISGHKSVSWYQQVLGQGPQFIFQYYEKEERGRGNFPDRFSARQFPNYSSELNVNALLLGDSALYLCASSLGGQSYEQYFGPGTRLTVT.

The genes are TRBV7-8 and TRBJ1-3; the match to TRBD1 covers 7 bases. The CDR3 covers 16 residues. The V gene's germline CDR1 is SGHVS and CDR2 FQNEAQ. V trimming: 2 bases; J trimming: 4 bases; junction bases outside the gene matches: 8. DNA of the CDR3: TGTGCCAGCAGCTTAAGAGACAGGGTTGTGGGAAACACCATATATTTT. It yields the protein CASSLRDRVVGNTIYF.

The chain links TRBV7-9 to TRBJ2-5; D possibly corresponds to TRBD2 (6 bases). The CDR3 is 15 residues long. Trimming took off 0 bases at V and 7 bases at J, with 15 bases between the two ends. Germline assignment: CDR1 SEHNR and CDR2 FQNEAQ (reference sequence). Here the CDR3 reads CASSLAGATGGTQYF. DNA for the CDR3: TGTGCCAGCAGCTTAGCTGGGGCCACCGGGGGGACCCAGTACTTC.

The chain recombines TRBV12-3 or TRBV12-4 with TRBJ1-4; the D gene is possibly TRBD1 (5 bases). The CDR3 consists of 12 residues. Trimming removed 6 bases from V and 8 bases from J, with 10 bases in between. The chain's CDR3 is CASSGKGEKLFF. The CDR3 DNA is TGTGCCAGCAGCGGCAAGGGGGAAAAACTGTTTTTT.

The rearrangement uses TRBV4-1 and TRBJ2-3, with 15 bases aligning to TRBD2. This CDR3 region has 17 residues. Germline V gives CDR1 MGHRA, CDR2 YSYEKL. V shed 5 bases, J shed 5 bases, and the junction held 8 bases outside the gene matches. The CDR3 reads CASSSGTSGGLGDTQYF. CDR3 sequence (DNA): TGCGCCAGCAGCTCCGGGACTAGCGGGGGGTTGGGAGATACGCAGTATTTT.

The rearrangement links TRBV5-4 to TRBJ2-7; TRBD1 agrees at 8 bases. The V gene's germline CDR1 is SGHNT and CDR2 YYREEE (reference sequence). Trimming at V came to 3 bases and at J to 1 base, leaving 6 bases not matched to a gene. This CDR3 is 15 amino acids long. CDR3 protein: CASSSDRATSYEQYF. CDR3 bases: TGTGCCAGCAGCTCGGACAGGGCAACATCCTACGAGCAGTACTTC.

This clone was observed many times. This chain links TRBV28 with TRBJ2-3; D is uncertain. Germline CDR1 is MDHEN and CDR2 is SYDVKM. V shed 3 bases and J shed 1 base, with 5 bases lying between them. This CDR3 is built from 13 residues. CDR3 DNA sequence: TGTGCCAGCAGTTTCCAGGGCACAGATACGCAGTATTTT. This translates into CASSFQGTDTQYF.